Below, one T cell receptor beta chain is given with its context. Its antigen remains unidentified. Qualities for individual bases were not recorded, and no much larger clone is one base off. These data come from a study of response to subunit inactivated influenza vaccine listed by TCRdb under 2018. About the investigation overall: Deep quantitative profiling of the T cell receptor repertoire was used in the study to follow responses to a trivalent subunit inactivated influenza vaccine.

CDR1 and CDR2 are read off the germline V gene as SGHRS and YFSETQ. The CDR3 holds 13 amino acids from the cysteine to the phenylalanine. The retained sequence is limited to the CDR3, 39 bases, with the frame set at the first base. The V and J ends are trimmed by 4 bases and 5 bases, leaving 9 bases between them. Receptor amplification or capture employed RT-PCR. TCRdb shows the sequencer as Illumina HiSeq 2500. TCRdb trimmed the raw reads at Q25, called clones with MiXCR and kept productive beta chains. Rows are unified per CDR3 protein, each entry keeping the most common DNA and genes. The sample table contains 500,000 to 600,000 distinct CDR3 sequences; only one count was recorded for 14% of them. 11% of the sample comes from the top ten. Results the study describes overall, beyond this receptor: The authors proposed that each seasonal influenza vaccination may bring in only a limited number of new T cells.

The sequence came from a man aged 45-65 years who received an inactivated influenza vaccine. Donor details come from another sample of the same person, matched by shared clones. The sequenced sample was PBMCs from blood, obtained approximately 12 days after vaccination. The rearranged chain carries TRBV5-1 and TRBJ1-4; the D gene assignment is ambiguous. The CDR3 reads as follows: CASSDVRNEKLFF. In nucleotide form, the sequence is TGCGCCAGCAGCGATGTCCGGAATGAAAAACTGTTTTTT.